This T cell receptor beta chain stems from a study of cytomegalovirus exposure and HLA in healthy donors. This PCR relied on a set of 60 Vbeta primers and 13 Jbeta primers. TCRdb's copy holds only in-frame clones and misses some; the assay was immunoSEQ multiplex PCR. Among about 120,000 clones listed, less than 90% were seen once. Study observations and caveats: CMV serostatus alone was available as immune exposure information. Differences between HLA loci emerged in a later analysis of TCR association rates, with DRB1 most and HLA-C fewest. Reportedly, a later analysis found an Asian-associated ancestry cluster had fewer N-insertions than the approximately 640-donor mean. The authors reported that TCR beta sequences could predict HLA-A and HLA-B alleles. These predictions were accurate for most subjects in the first cohort.

Germline V gene lookup returns CDR1 MNHNY and CDR2 SVGAGI (reference sequence). The ends lost 0 bases at V and 3 bases at J; junction bases unmatched: 4. The CDR3 loop spans 16 amino acids. Comment on this clone: Its cognate antigen is unknown.

This chain connects TRBV6-6 to TRBJ2-1, with 8 bases lining up with TRBD2. The source material was PBMCs. This TCR was sampled from a man aged 18 to 35 in good health and CMV-seropositive. This CDR3 reads CASSYSVGGDYNEQFF. CDR3 nucleotides: TGTGCCAGCAGTTACTCAGTCGGGGGGGACTACAATGAGCAGTTCTTC.